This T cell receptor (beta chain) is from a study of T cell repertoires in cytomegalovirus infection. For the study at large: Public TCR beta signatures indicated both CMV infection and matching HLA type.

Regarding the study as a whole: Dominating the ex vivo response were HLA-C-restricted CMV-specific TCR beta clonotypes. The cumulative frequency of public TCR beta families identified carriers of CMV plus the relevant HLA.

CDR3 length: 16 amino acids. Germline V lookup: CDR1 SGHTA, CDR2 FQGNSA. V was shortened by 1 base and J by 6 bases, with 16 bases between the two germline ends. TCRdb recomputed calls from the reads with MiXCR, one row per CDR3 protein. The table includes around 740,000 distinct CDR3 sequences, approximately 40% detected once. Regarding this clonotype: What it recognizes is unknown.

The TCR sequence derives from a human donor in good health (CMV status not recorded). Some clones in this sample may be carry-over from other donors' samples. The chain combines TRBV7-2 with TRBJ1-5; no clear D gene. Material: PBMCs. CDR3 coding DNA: TGTGCCAGCAGCTTAGAGGGTTTGGCGAATACTCAGCCCCAGCATTTT. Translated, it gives CASSLEGLANTQPQHF.